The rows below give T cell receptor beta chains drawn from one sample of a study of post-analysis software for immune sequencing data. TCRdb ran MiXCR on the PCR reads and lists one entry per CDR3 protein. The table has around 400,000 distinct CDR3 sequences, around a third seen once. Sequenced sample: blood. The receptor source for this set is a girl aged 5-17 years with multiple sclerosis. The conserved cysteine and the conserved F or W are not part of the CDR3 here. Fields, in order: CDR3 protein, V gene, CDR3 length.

cdr3_aa: ASRSTAGDTQY
v_call: TRBV12-3/TRBV12-4
cdr3_length: 11

cdr3_aa: ASSPGGQGVPEAF
v_call: TRBV9
cdr3_length: 13

cdr3_aa: ASRTRVSPLH
v_call: TRBV6-2/TRBV6-3
cdr3_length: 10

cdr3_aa: ASSLGTGHNEQF
v_call: TRBV7-3
cdr3_length: 12

cdr3_aa: AISERQMNTEAF
v_call: TRBV10-3
cdr3_length: 12

cdr3_aa: ASSLWTSGDTDTQY
v_call: TRBV28
cdr3_length: 14

cdr3_aa: ASSQDPGGAHSPLH
v_call: TRBV4-3
cdr3_length: 14

cdr3_aa: ASSSSGGLVGEQF
v_call: TRBV12-3/TRBV12-4
cdr3_length: 13

cdr3_aa: ASSLNMNTEAF
v_call: TRBV6-5
cdr3_length: 11

cdr3_aa: ASTPQGYNEKLF
v_call: TRBV12-3/TRBV12-4
cdr3_length: 12

cdr3_aa: SLSSSSYNEQF
v_call: TRBV29-1
cdr3_length: 11

cdr3_aa: ASSPIGRFREGTQY
v_call: TRBV7-9
cdr3_length: 14

cdr3_aa: ASSLHGNEQY
v_call: TRBV6-2/TRBV6-3
cdr3_length: 10

cdr3_aa: ASSLGQGAVYEQF
v_call: TRBV7-7
cdr3_length: 13

cdr3_aa: ATSRWGIFAKNIQY
v_call: TRBV15
cdr3_length: 14

cdr3_aa: ASSLTPGQGEAQY
v_call: TRBV5-1
cdr3_length: 13

cdr3_aa: ATKGVANTEAF
v_call: TRBV11-2
cdr3_length: 11

cdr3_aa: SVEAPMNTEAF
v_call: TRBV29-1
cdr3_length: 11

cdr3_aa: ASSRGTAETQY
v_call: TRBV18
cdr3_length: 11

cdr3_aa: ASSQGRGAQYNEQF
v_call: TRBV4-1
cdr3_length: 14

cdr3_aa: ASSSRDRVNSPLH
v_call: TRBV7-9
cdr3_length: 13

cdr3_aa: ASSLGSGYEQY
v_call: TRBV7-9
cdr3_length: 11

cdr3_aa: ASSPSGRVGGYT
v_call: TRBV7-2
cdr3_length: 12

cdr3_aa: ASSYGAQYTQY
v_call: TRBV6-2/TRBV6-3
cdr3_length: 11

cdr3_aa: ASSYRAGWGTGELF
v_call: TRBV6-5
cdr3_length: 14

cdr3_aa: ASSPGTSRSQETQY
v_call: TRBV5-1
cdr3_length: 14

cdr3_aa: ASSLERPYEQY
v_call: TRBV5-1
cdr3_length: 11

cdr3_aa: SAPLRGPFYNEQF
v_call: TRBV20-1
cdr3_length: 13

cdr3_aa: ASSSMDSTNTEAF
v_call: TRBV12-3/TRBV12-4
cdr3_length: 13

cdr3_aa: ASSRGASETQY
v_call: TRBV7-9
cdr3_length: 11

cdr3_aa: ASKAGQYSNQPQH
v_call: TRBV19
cdr3_length: 13

cdr3_aa: ASSPGQINNEKLF
v_call: TRBV7-9
cdr3_length: 13

cdr3_aa: ASSFGLATDTQY
v_call: TRBV5-1
cdr3_length: 12

cdr3_aa: SVATRSRGYEQY
v_call: TRBV29-1
cdr3_length: 12

cdr3_aa: ASSPPGQGHTDTQY
v_call: TRBV18
cdr3_length: 14

cdr3_aa: ASSYSGGVTDTQY
v_call: TRBV6-5
cdr3_length: 13

cdr3_aa: ASSWDSWGSEAF
v_call: TRBV12-3/TRBV12-4
cdr3_length: 12

cdr3_aa: ATSAYRGGRTDTQY
v_call: TRBV24-1
cdr3_length: 14

cdr3_aa: ASSPTTSGTDTQY
v_call: TRBV5-1
cdr3_length: 13

cdr3_aa: SASRDAIGSYEQY
v_call: TRBV20-1
cdr3_length: 13

cdr3_aa: ASSPYRGDRNSPLH
v_call: TRBV3-1
cdr3_length: 14

cdr3_aa: ASTLNSNQPQH
v_call: TRBV6-2/TRBV6-3
cdr3_length: 11

cdr3_aa: ASSYQSSGGPWGNEQF
v_call: TRBV6-5
cdr3_length: 16

cdr3_aa: ASSEGQSYEQY
v_call: TRBV9
cdr3_length: 11

cdr3_aa: ASSYSNRGRLDSPLH
v_call: TRBV6-5
cdr3_length: 15

cdr3_aa: ASSQDGFTYEQY
v_call: TRBV3-1
cdr3_length: 12

cdr3_aa: ASSPRTGEYEQY
v_call: TRBV3-1
cdr3_length: 12

cdr3_aa: ASTPGRGGGNEQF
v_call: TRBV9
cdr3_length: 13

cdr3_aa: ASSSRPAGLYNEQF
v_call: TRBV6-1
cdr3_length: 14

cdr3_aa: ASSAAGGTYNEQF
v_call: TRBV7-6
cdr3_length: 13

cdr3_aa: ASSLINNEQF
v_call: TRBV5-1
cdr3_length: 10

cdr3_aa: AIGAGGSYEQY
v_call: TRBV10-3
cdr3_length: 11

cdr3_aa: ASSLEALHNSPLH
v_call: TRBV7-2
cdr3_length: 13

cdr3_aa: ASATWSTEAF
v_call: TRBV12-3/TRBV12-4
cdr3_length: 10

cdr3_aa: ASSLVDRIRVEKLF
v_call: TRBV7-9
cdr3_length: 14

cdr3_aa: SVLRDRRPGELF
v_call: TRBV29-1
cdr3_length: 12

cdr3_aa: ASSLLKETQY
v_call: TRBV27
cdr3_length: 10

cdr3_aa: ASSYGVGFQPQH
v_call: TRBV6-2/TRBV6-3
cdr3_length: 12

cdr3_aa: ASSVLDAPHEQF
v_call: TRBV7-9
cdr3_length: 12